This TCR beta chain originates from a study of neurological immune-mediated disorders. The time point: longitudinal time-point 3. This clonotype was counted many times. A single record per CDR3 protein comes from TCRdb applying MiXCR to the 5' RACE reads. Of tens of thousands of distinct CDR3 sequences in the sample, over 9.5% were seen once. Input material: PBMCs. The sequence was collected from a male donor with HTLV-1-associated myelopathy (HAM/TSP).

The CDR3 loop reads CASSPPSNTGELFF. CDR3 nucleotides: TGTGCCAGCTCACCACCCTCGAACACCGGGGAGCTGTTTTTT. The rearrangement links TRBV18 to TRBJ2-2; D is undetermined. CDR1 and CDR2 from the germline V gene are KGHSH and LQKENI. V shed 0 bases and J shed 0 bases, with 2 bases lying between them. The CDR3 has 14 amino acids.